These 23 T cell receptor beta chains originate from one sample sequenced in a study of cytomegalovirus exposure and HLA in healthy donors (dated by TCRdb to between 2016 and 2019). Receptors were amplified or captured by the immunoSEQ multiplex PCR assay. For the multiplex PCR, a mixture combining 60 forward primers for TCR Vbeta segments and 13 reverse primers for TCR Jbeta segments was used. Here the immuneACCESS table is served through TCRdb, limited to in-frame sequences with V and J called. Missing clones are a known gap in these copies; in checked studies unresolved V genes cover under half, and the rest lacks a known reason. The sample table lists tens of thousands of clones, around 80% of them with a count of one. Over 9.5% of the sample is taken by the ten largest. Sequences were obtained from PBMCs. Receptor source: a man aged 35 to 55 in good health and CMV-seronegative.

The V gene is TRBV7-9, the J gene TRBJ1-5; D not resolved. The CDR3 consists of 16 residues. Germline CDR1 and CDR2: SEHNR and FQNEAQ (reference sequence). V shed 5 bases and J shed 6 bases, with 20 bases lying between them. The CDR3 protein is CASSRAGGGGSQPQHF. Written as DNA, the CDR3 is TGTGCCAGCAGCCGGGCCGGAGGCGGCGGGAGTCAGCCCCAGCATTTT.

V is TRBV9 and J is TRBJ1-4, with a weak D call TRBD1 (5 bases). Germline V lookup: CDR1 SGDLS, CDR2 YYNGEE. V lost 4 bases to trimming and J lost 4 bases, with 11 bases between them. The CDR3 extends over 14 amino acids. The CDR3 DNA reads TGTGCCAGCAGCTCAGGGCCTTTTAATGAAAAACTGTTTTTT. Amino acids: CASSSGPFNEKLFF. Based on the CDR3 plus reference TRBV9 and TRBJ1-4, the full variable domain is DSGVTQTPKHLITATGQRVTLRCSPRSGDLSVYWYQQSLDQGLQFLIQYYNGEERAKGNILERFSAQQFPDLHSELNLSSLELGDSALYFCASSSGPFNEKLFFGSGTQLSVL.

The chain links TRBV13 to TRBJ1-2; no clear D gene. Germline CDR1 reads PRHDT; CDR2 reads FYEKMQ (reference sequence). CDR3 size: 13 residues. Between the trimmed V and J ends, which lost 0 bases and 7 bases, there was a span of 9 bases. The CDR3: CASSLGPSVGYTF. In DNA, the CDR3 is TGTGCCAGCAGCTTAGGCCCCTCGGTTGGCTACACCTTC.

V usage is TRBV5-4 and J usage is TRBJ2-5, with 14 bases lining up with TRBD2. The junction had 10 bases not matched to a gene; V was cut back by 4 bases and J by 5 bases. CDR1 and CDR2 from the germline V gene are SGHNT and YYREEE (reference sequence). The CDR3 covers 17 residues. In DNA, the CDR3 is TGTGCCAGCAGCCCAGCGGGACTAGCGGGAGTTCGGGAGACCCAGTACTTC. It yields the protein CASSPAGLAGVRETQYF.

This chain links TRBV5-1 with TRBJ2-4, with TRBD2 matching 7 bases. CDR3 length: 19 residues. CDR1 and CDR2 (germline): SGHRS, YFSETQ. Trimming at V came to 1 base and at J to 0 bases, leaving 13 bases not matched to a gene. This CDR3 is CASSLKVSERGLAKNIQYF. The CDR3 DNA sequence: TGCGCCAGCAGCTTGAAAGTTAGTGAGCGGGGACTAGCCAAAAACATTCAGTACTTC.

The rearrangement links TRBV5-1 to TRBJ2-3; 12 nucleotides match TRBD2. Germline assignment: CDR1 SGHRS and CDR2 YFSETQ. The CDR3 covers 16 residues. The V gene end was trimmed by 0 bases and the J gene end by 1 base; junction bases not matched to a gene: 0. CDR3 sequence (DNA): TGCGCCAGCAGCTTGGGGACTAGCGGGGGCACAGATACGCAGTATTTT. Amino acid sequence: CASSLGTSGGTDTQYF.

The CDR3: CASSLWGGSTDTQYF. For the CDR3, the DNA is TGTGCCAGCAGCTTATGGGGGGGGAGCACAGATACGCAGTATTTT. The J gene is TRBJ2-3, the V gene TRBV7-8, with 7 positions matching TRBD2. V lost 2 bases, J lost 0 bases, and 2 bases stayed unmatched. The CDR3 sequence is 15 residues long. Germline CDR1 and CDR2: SGHVS and FQNEAQ.

The chain links TRBV28 to TRBJ1-2, with 8 bases aligning to TRBD1. The CDR3 runs 14 residues. V lost 5 bases and J lost 4; bases outside the gene matches: 6. From germline, CDR1 is MDHEN and CDR2 SYDVKM. The CDR3 reads CASSRDRISYGYTF. In DNA, the CDR3 is TGTGCCAGCAGTAGGGACAGGATATCCTATGGCTACACCTTC.

The chain combines TRBV15 with TRBJ2-1; TRBD2 aligns across 11 bases. The CDR3 length is 19 residues. Germline V lookup: CDR1 LNHNV, CDR2 YYDKDF (reference sequence). With 0 bases clipped from V and 8 bases from J, the junction kept 15 bases outside the gene matches. CDR3 loop: CATSRESSSGRKGGDEQFF. The DNA for the CDR3 is TGTGCCACCAGCAGAGAAAGTTCTAGCGGGAGGAAAGGTGGGGATGAGCAGTTCTTC. Full variable domain (missing parts from reference TRBV15 and TRBJ2-1): DAMVIQNPRYQVTQFGKPVTLSCSQTLNHNVMYWYQQKSSQAPKLLFHYYDKDFNNEADTPDNFQSRRPNTSFCFLDIRSPGLGDTAMYLCATSRESSSGRKGGDEQFFGPGTRLTVL.

This clone showed up just a few times. V usage is TRBV7-8 and J usage is TRBJ1-5, with 7 bases aligning to TRBD1. J lost 4 bases, V lost 5 bases, and 5 bases had no gene match. Germline loops: CDR1 SGHVS, CDR2 FQNEAQ. The CDR3 runs 14 residues. Here the CDR3 reads CASSPGQLNQPQHF. The CDR3 DNA sequence: TGTGCCAGCAGCCCGGGACAGCTAAATCAGCCCCAGCATTTT.

This sequence joins TRBV13 and TRBJ2-1, with 7 bases lining up with TRBD1. Germline V gene data show CDR1 as PRHDT and CDR2 as FYEKMQ (reference sequence). The CDR3 totals 18 residues. The J segment lost 0 bases and the V segment lost 5 bases, leaving 13 bases of the junction unmatched. The CDR3 loop reads CASSRKTGAPSSYNEQFF. In nucleotides, the CDR3 is TGTGCCAGCAGCCGGAAAACAGGGGCCCCGAGCTCCTACAATGAGCAGTTCTTC.

The chain has TRBV6-5 and TRBJ1-1; 8 positions match TRBD1. This CDR3 region has 14 residues. Germline trimming cut 7 bases from V and 1 base from J; bases unmatched to any gene: 5. Germline CDR1 is MNHEY and CDR2 is SVGAGI. The CDR3 reads CASTRTGTNTEAFF. CDR3 DNA: TGTGCCAGCACCAGGACAGGGACGAACACTGAAGCTTTCTTT.

The genes are TRBV20-1 and TRBJ1-2, with D possibly matching TRBD1 (5 bases). CDR1 and CDR2 (germline): DFQATT, SNEGSKA (reference sequence). This CDR3 has 10 amino acids. Trimming shortened V by 6 bases and J by 6 bases, and 8 bases separated the two germline ends. The CDR3 DNA reads as TGCAGTGCGTCGACAGATGGCTACACCTTC. Its translation: CSASTDGYTF.

This clone was recorded a few times. The chain recombines TRBV10-2 with TRBJ2-5; D is perhaps TRBD2 (7 bases). Germline lookup yields CDR1 WSHSY and CDR2 SAAADI. The V gene lost 7 bases and the J gene lost 5 bases, with 17 bases spanning the gap. The CDR3 covers 14 residues. CDR3 sequence: CASKGGGRWETQYF. CDR3 DNA: TGCGCCAGCAAAGGGGGAGGGCGTTGGGAGACCCAGTACTTC.

The chain employs TRBV6-6 and TRBJ2-7, with 7 bases aligning to TRBD1. Per germline, CDR1 MNHNY and CDR2 SVGAGI (reference sequence). CDR3 length: 14 residues. The ends lost 4 bases at V and 4 bases at J; junction bases unmatched: 7. The CDR3 sequence is CASSFDRVGYEQYF. The CDR3 region has the DNA TGTGCCAGCAGTTTTGACAGGGTGGGATACGAGCAGTACTTC.

Only a few counts were recorded for this clone. CDR3 in amino acids: CASNIAGGLGTDTQYF. CDR3 bases: TGTGCCAGCAACATAGCGGGGGGGCTGGGCACAGATACGCAGTATTTT. The V call is TRBV11-2, the J call TRBJ2-3; 11 positions agree with TRBD2. Germline-derived CDR1 and CDR2 are SGHAT and FQNNGV. CDR3 size: 16 residues. The trim removed 7 bases at V and 1 base at J, leaving 7 bases unmatched.

The table lists this clone with a few counts. The CDR3 loop reads CASSLEGAQWEKLFF. The CDR3 DNA reads TGCGCCAGCAGCCTGGAAGGGGCCCAGTGGGAAAAACTGTTTTTT. The chain joins TRBV5-1 to TRBJ1-4, with D perhaps matching TRBD1 (5 bases). CDR1 and CDR2 (germline): SGHRS, YFSETQ. V lost 4 bases, J lost 8 bases, and 18 bases lay in between. The CDR3 spans 15 residues.

The rearrangement joins TRBV7-6 to TRBJ1-1; 7 bases are a match to TRBD1. CDR1 is SGHVS, CDR2 FNYEAQ, per germline. V lost 5 bases to trimming and J lost 11 bases; unmatched junction nucleotides: 17. The CDR3 extends over 15 amino acids. CDR3 region: CASSPDRSRALGAFF. Written as DNA, the CDR3 is TGTGCCAGCAGCCCGGACAGGAGCCGAGCTTTAGGGGCTTTCTTT.

The chain combines TRBV10-2 with TRBJ1-1; D is uncertain. V gave up 4 bases and J gave up 0 bases, with 9 bases separating them. Germline CDR1 is WSHSY and CDR2 is SAAADI. CDR3 length: 14 amino acids. CDR3 bases: TGCGCCAGCAGTGTAGTAGTGATGAACACTGAAGCTTTCTTT. Its translation is CASSVVVMNTEAFF.

Details on this clone: Compared with germline, one end of the junction differs, possibly owing to a read error. This chain joins TRBV28 and TRBJ2-7, with D maybe TRBD2 (7 bases). Germline CDR1 is MDHEN and CDR2 is SYDVKM. The CDR3 runs 16 residues. The DNA for the CDR3 is TGTACCAGCAGTCCGGGGGGCGGGGGAACCCGCTACGAGCAGTACTTC. Its protein is CTSSPGGGGTRYEQYF.

The chain is built from TRBV5-1 and TRBJ1-1; 7 bases map to TRBD1. The ends lost 4 bases at V and 4 bases at J; junction bases unmatched: 7. Germline V gene lookup returns CDR1 SGHRS and CDR2 YFSETQ. This CDR3 has 14 amino acids. This chain's CDR3 is CASSQTGIGTEAFF. CDR3 DNA sequence: TGCGCCAGCAGCCAGACAGGGATAGGCACTGAAGCTTTCTTT. The complete variable domain, with remaining parts taken from reference TRBV5-1 and TRBJ1-1, reads KAGVTQTPRYLIKTRGQQVTLSCSPISGHRSVSWYQQTPGQGLQFLFEYFSETQRNKGNFPGRFSGRQFSNSRSEMNVSTLELGDSALYLCASSQTGIGTEAFFGQGTRLTVV.

The chain recombines TRBV5-4 with TRBJ2-7; possible D gene TRBD1, 8 bases. The DNA end is a closer match to TRBJ2-5, so the J assignment may be wrong. Germline V CDR1 and CDR2: SGHNT, YYREEE (reference sequence). The CDR3 is made up of 15 amino acids. The CDR3 protein is CASSLGTGREETQYF. CDR3 DNA sequence: TGTGCCAGCAGCTTGGGGACAGGGAGGGAAGAGACCCAGTACTTC.

The J gene is TRBJ1-2, the V gene TRBV6-5; 7 bases fit TRBD1. This CDR3 contains 14 residues. Looked up from germline, CDR1 is MNHEY and CDR2 is SVGAGI. J was trimmed by 5 bases and V by 2 bases; bases with no gene match: 5. Written as DNA, the CDR3 is TGTGCCAGCAGTTACAACCCGGGACAGTATGGCTACACCTTC. Its translation is CASSYNPGQYGYTF.